This TCR beta chain was documented in a study of blood T cell repertoires in COVID-19. CDR3 length equals 13 residues. Deletions cut 6 bases from V and 9 bases from J, with 15 bases between. Germline V CDR1 and CDR2: MGHDK, SYGVNS. Per the study methods: Estimation of nucleated cell counts relied on the amplification of reference gene primers. Method: immunoSEQ multiplex PCR; TCRdb's copy keeps in-frame clones and lacks some. Clone size and V and J calls were adopted from that table, with D and trimming inferred from the DNA. This sample has about 330,000 clones, with roughly 89% found just once. This sequence originates from a man under 40 with COVID-19, enrolled during active disease. Material: peripheral blood. The chain employs TRBV25-1 and TRBJ2-1; a weak D match, TRBD1 (5 bases). The CDR3 sequence is CASRRTGGGEQFF. The CDR3 DNA reads as TGTGCCAGCAGAAGAACAGGCGGTGGTGAGCAGTTCTTC.